This T cell receptor (beta chain) stems from a study of response to subunit inactivated influenza vaccine (dated by TCRdb to 2017 to 2018). Study-level background: Deep quantitative T cell receptor repertoire profiling was used in the study to track responses to a trivalent subunit inactivated influenza vaccine.

As regards this clonotype: What antigen it recognizes has not been identified. A much larger clone lies a single base off, so this may be a read error. The conserved final phenylalanine or tryptophan is absent from the CDR3, which likely points to a read error.

The CDR3 is 12 residues long, counting both termini. The retained sequence is limited to the CDR3, 36 bases, with the frame set at the first base. V is reduced by 5 bases and J by 3 bases, leaving a spacing of 6 bases between them. The germline V gene supplies CDR1 SGHTA and CDR2 FQGNSA. The time point label, as the study defines it: approximately 45 days after influenza vaccine administration. General study outcomes and caveats: It was suggested by the authors that each seasonal influenza vaccination may recruit only a limited number of new T cells.

Library preparation employed RT-PCR. Sequencing instrument: Illumina HiSeq 2500. In TCRdb, the public reads were trimmed at Q25 with fastp and aligned with MiXCR, with productive beta chains retained. Identical CDR3 protein sequences are pooled into one entry, listed with their most common genes and DNA. The table for this sample lists roughly 150,000 distinct CDR3 sequences; 11% of them were counted only once. Roughly an eighth of the sample is taken by the ten largest. The sample in question was non-naive T cells sorted from PBMCs, obtained 45 days after vaccination. The cell subset or site label here, explained by the study, means: memory T cell fraction. Here the chain combines TRBV7-2 and TRBJ2-3, with an unclear D gene assignment. This TCR was sampled from a man aged 45-65 years who received an inactivated influenza vaccine. Donor details come from another sample of the same person, matched by shared clones. The nucleotide sequence reads TGTGCCAGCAGCCCCATTACAGATACGCAGTATCTT. Translation gives CASSPITDTQYL.